This TCR beta chain was sequenced in a study of cytomegalovirus exposure and HLA in healthy donors (dated by TCRdb to 2017 to 2019). With regard to the full study: According to a later analysis, the 120 validation repertoires were produced on the same platform as the roughly 700 repertoires of the first cohort. High-throughput TCR immunosequencing, statistical association of individual TCRs with disease status, and machine learning were combined to predict cytomegalovirus infection status. Along with the approximately 700-subject first cohort, a separate validation cohort of over a hundred different subjects was used. The aim of the study was to test whether cataloging public T cell receptors could identify signatures of past pathogen exposure. Results the study describes overall, beyond this receptor: Most TCR sequences were seen in very few donors, while some public TCRs were found in many individuals. A later analysis found that TCRs clustered in the first cohort also tended to co-occur in the roughly 120 validation repertoires, with more than 90% of cluster scores above 0. The study gave a list of 150 to 200 TCR beta chains associated with cytomegalovirus. A later analysis lacked HLA typing for the validation cohort, so it scored co-occurrence in that cohort across all 120 or so repertoires. The classifier was reported to diagnose cytomegalovirus status with high specificity and sensitivity in both the original cohort and the validation cohort. A few of the identified cytomegalovirus-associated TCR beta chains were confirmed in vitro to be specific for cytomegalovirus antigens. It was suggested by the authors that the approach could potentially be generalized to other disease states and immunological phenotypes.

V is clipped by 2 bases and J by 5 bases, and the sequence between their germline boundaries is 12 bases long. For CDR1 and CDR2, the germline V gene lists MNHEY and SVGAGI. From the cysteine through the phenylalanine, the CDR3 covers 15 amino acids. The retained sequence is limited to the CDR3, 45 bases, with the frame set at the first base. The protocol used for the library was the immunoSEQ multiplex PCR assay. The published analysis was carried out like this. A statistical classification framework was built to diagnose cytomegalovirus status from the catalog of TCR beta chain sequences. In TCRdb, the immuneACCESS table is reduced to in-frame sequences with V and J assigned. These tables do not hold every clone; where another copy was compared, an unresolved V gene accounts for under half, and the others remain unexplained. V and J calls and clone size follow that table, whereas D and trimming were derived from the DNA. The table for this sample lists about 140,000 clones; roughly nine tenths of them were counted only once. Roughly 0.7% of the sample is in the top ten clones.

The donors belonged to the validation cohort of about 110 subjects, which was separate from the roughly 680-subject first cohort. On this clone itself: Its antigen is not yet known. Base quality data are lacking; no much larger clone is found one base away.

The chain uses TRBV6-5 and TRBJ2-2, and TRBD1 may be the D gene, going by 6 matching bases. The specimen sequenced was PBMCs. The origin of this receptor is a man aged 18 to 29 in good health and CMV-seronegative. In nucleotides, the sequence is TGTGCCAGCAGTTACAGGGGACATGGAACCGGGGAGCTGTTTTTT. Protein translation: CASSYRGHGTGELFF.